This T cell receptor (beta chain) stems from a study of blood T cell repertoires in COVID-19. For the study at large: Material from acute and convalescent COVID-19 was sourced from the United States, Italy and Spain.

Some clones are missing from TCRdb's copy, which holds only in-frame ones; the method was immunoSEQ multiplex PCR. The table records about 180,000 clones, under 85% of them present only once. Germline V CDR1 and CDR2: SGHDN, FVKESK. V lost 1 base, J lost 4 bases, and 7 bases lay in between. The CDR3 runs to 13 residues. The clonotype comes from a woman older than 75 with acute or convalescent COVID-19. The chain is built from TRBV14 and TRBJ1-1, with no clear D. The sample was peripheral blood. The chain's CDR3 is CASSQVSSTEAFF. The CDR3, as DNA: TGTGCCAGCAGCCAAGTGTCGAGCACTGAAGCTTTCTTT.